This TCR beta chain appears in the sequencing data of a study of T cells after yellow fever vaccination. Study-level information: Where fractions had low cell numbers, libraries were prepared from them with the SMART-Seq v4 Ultra Low Input RNA kit. Study-level points and caveats: Researchers noted that a small share of clonotypes showed up in both CD4 and CD8 compartments.

TCRdb re-called the 5' RACE reads through MiXCR, storing one row per CDR3 protein. The data contain some 250,000 distinct CDR3 sequences, approximately 3.8% of them singletons. J gave up 4 bases and V 3 bases, and 19 bases lay outside the gene matches. Per the germline V gene, CDR1 is DFQATT and CDR2 is SNEGSKA (reference sequence). This CDR3 region has 18 residues. This clonotype was seen ten or more times. Antigen: not known. This clonotype originated in a man aged 18 to 30 who received the YFV17D yellow fever vaccine. The J gene is TRBJ2-5, the V gene TRBV20-1, with 8 bases that match TRBD1. Material: PBMCs, obtained 15 days after the yellow fever booster vaccination. This CDR3 reads CSAREFGRGRFLPETQYF. CDR3 coding DNA: TGCAGTGCTAGGGAATTTGGCAGGGGGCGCTTCTTACCAGAGACCCAGTACTTC.